The present entry profiles one T cell receptor beta chain with its context. These data originate in a study of T cells in Graves' hyperthyroidism and ophthalmopathy. RNA transcripts provided the source from which TCR beta CDR3 regions were amplified. Carried out on the TCR CDR3, a first-round RT-PCR used the HTBI primer set. One entry per CDR3 protein, called by TCRdb with MiXCR from the multiplex PCR reads. Found here are roughly 740,000 distinct CDR3 sequences, over 15% of them singletons; the top ten hold under 9.5%. V dropped 6 bases and J dropped 2 bases, with 10 bases sitting between them. The germline CDR1 and CDR2 sequences are SQVTM and ANQGSEA. The CDR3 is 12 residues long.

This sequence joins TRBV29-1 and TRBJ1-2, with D possibly matching TRBD1 (6 bases). Sequenced input: blood. The sequence was collected from a man in his late teens or twenties with Graves' hyperthyroidism. In DNA, the CDR3 is TGCAGCGTCCCTAGGGGGAACTATGGCTACACCTTC. Protein: CSVPRGNYGYTF.